This TCR beta chain was sequenced for a study of T cell responses to AZD1222 COVID-19 vaccine. The overall study: Samples with a second dose at about 4 or about 12 weeks were pooled together. Whole-study results and caveats: Females made up more of the donors, who were largely white British, and clonal diversity may have come out too low. Receipt of two AZD1222 doses was followed by a rise in Spike-specific TCR breadth and depth.

Trimming stripped 4 bases from V and 5 bases from J, with 9 bases between. This CDR3 is 12 amino acids long. From germline, CDR1 is MNHEY and CDR2 SMNVEV (reference sequence). The data were produced by immunoSEQ multiplex PCR, yet TCRdb's version contains in-frame clones alone and is incomplete. The sample has about 110,000 clones, approximately 85% seen once. Details on this clone: Its antigen is undetermined.

Sequencing used peripheral blood, obtained on day 0 of AZD1222 vaccination. This receptor was identified in an adult in good health. This rearrangement joins TRBV27 to TRBJ2-7; D is ambiguous. CDR3 DNA: TGTGCCAGCAGTTCGCCTATGAACGAGCAGTACTTC. Protein sequence: CASSSPMNEQYF.